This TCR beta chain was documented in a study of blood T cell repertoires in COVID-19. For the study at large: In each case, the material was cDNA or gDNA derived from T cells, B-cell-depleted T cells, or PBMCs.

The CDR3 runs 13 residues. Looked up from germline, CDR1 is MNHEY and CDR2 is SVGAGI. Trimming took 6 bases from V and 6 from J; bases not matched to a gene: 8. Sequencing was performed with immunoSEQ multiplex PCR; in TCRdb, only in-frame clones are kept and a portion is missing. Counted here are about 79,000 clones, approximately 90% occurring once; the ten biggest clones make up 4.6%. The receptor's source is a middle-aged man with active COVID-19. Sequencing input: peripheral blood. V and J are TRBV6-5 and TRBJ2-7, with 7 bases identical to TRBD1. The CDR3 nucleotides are TGTGCCAGCAGGAGGGGGCCGATGGGCGAGCAGTACTTC. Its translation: CASRRGPMGEQYF.